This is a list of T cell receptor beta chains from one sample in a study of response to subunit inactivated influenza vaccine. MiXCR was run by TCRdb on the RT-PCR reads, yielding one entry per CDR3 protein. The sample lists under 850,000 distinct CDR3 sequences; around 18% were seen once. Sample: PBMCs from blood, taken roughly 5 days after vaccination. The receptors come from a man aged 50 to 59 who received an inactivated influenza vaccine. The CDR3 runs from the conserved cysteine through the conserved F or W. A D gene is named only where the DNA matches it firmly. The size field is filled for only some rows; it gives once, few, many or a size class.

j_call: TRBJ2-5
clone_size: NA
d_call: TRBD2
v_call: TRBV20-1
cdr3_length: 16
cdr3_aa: CSAPPPLAGYQETQYF
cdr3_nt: TGCAGTGCACCGCCACCCTTAGCGGGCTACCAAGAGACCCAGTACTTC

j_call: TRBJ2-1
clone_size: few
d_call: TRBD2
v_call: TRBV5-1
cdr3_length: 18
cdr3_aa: CASSLAPIGTSGGAEQFF
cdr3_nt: TGCGCCAGCAGCTTGGCCCCGATCGGGACTAGCGGGGGAGCGGAGCAGTTCTTC

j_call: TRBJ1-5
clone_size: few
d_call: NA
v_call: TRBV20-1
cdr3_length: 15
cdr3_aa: CSALRDIRLGLAQHF
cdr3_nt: TGCAGTGCTCTCCGGGACATCCGACTAGGCTTGGCCCAGCATTTT

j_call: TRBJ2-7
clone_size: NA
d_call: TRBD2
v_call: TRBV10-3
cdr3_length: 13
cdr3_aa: CAGGDGYSYEQYF
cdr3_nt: TGTGCCGGGGGGGACGGCTACTCCTACGAGCAGTACTTC

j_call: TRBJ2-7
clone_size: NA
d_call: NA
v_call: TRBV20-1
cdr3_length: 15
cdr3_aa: CSAEEIAAADYEQYF
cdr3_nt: TGCAGTGCTGAAGAGATAGCGGCGGCGGACTACGAGCAGTACTTC

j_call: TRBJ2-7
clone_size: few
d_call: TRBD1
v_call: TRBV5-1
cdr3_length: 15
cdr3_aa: CASSLRGQGEAEQYF
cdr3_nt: TGCGCCAGCAGCTTGAGGGGACAGGGGGAAGCCGAGCAGTACTTC

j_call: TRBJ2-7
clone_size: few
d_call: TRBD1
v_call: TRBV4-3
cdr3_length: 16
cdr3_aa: CASSQDPGQGGYEQYF
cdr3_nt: TGCGCCAGCAGCCAAGATCCGGGACAGGGGGGTTACGAGCAGTACTTC

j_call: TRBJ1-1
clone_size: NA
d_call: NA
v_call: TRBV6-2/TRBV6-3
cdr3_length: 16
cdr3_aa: CASTHWGSGENTEAFF
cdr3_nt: TGTGCCAGCACCCACTGGGGGTCCGGGGAGAACACTGAAGCTTTCTTT

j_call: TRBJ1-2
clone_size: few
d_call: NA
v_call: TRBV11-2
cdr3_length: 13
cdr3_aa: CASSLGSLYGYTF
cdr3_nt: TGTGCCAGCAGCTTAGGATCCCTCTATGGCTACACCTTC

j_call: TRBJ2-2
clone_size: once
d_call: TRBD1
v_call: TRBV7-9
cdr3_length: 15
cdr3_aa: CASSRGQGTGGELIF
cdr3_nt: TGTGCCAGCAGTCGTGGACAGGGGACCGGCGGGGAGCTGATTTTT

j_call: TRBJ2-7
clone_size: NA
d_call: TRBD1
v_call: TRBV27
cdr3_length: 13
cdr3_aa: CSSSPTGIGEQYF
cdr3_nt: TGTTCCAGCAGTCCGACAGGGATAGGCGAGCAGTACTTC

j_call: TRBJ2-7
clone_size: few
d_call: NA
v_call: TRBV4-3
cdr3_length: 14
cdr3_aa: CASSQEPGGREQYF
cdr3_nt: TGCGCCAGCAGCCAAGAACCGGGCGGTCGCGAGCAGTACTTC

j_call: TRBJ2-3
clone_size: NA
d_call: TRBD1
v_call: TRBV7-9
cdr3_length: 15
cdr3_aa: CASRETGTNTDTQYF
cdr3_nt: TGTGCCAGCAGGGAGACAGGGACAAACACAGATACGCAGTATTTT

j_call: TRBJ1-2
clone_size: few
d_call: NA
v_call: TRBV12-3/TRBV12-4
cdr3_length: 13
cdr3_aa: CASSLYRDNGYTF
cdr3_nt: TGTGCCAGCAGTCTCTACCGGGACAACGGCTACACCTTC

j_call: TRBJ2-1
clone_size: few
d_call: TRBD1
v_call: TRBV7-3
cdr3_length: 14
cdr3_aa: CASSFQGGSPEQFF
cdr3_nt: TGTGCCAGCAGCTTTCAAGGGGGCTCGCCTGAGCAGTTCTTC

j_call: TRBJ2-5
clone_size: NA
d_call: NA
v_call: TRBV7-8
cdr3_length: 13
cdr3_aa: CASSLVVGGGQYF
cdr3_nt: TGTGCCAGCAGCTTAGTGGTGGGTGGTGGCCAGTACTTC

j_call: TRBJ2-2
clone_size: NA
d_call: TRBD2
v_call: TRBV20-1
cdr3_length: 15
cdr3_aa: CSARDSREITGELFF
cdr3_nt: TGCAGTGCTAGAGATTCGCGGGAGATCACCGGGGAGCTGTTTTTT

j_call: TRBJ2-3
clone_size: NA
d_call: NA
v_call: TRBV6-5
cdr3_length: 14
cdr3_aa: CASSYPPGTDTQYF
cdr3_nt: TGTGCCAGCAGTTACCCCCCAGGCACAGATACGCAGTATTTT

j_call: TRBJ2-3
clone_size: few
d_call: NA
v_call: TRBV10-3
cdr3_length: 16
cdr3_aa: CAISETGASGTDTQYF
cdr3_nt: TGTGCCATCAGTGAGACTGGGGCTAGCGGCACAGATACGCAGTATTTT

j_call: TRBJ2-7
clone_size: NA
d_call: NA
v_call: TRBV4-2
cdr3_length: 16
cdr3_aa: CASSQVYGTNPYEQYF
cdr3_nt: TGTGCCAGCAGCCAAGTCTACGGGACGAATCCCTACGAGCAGTACTTC

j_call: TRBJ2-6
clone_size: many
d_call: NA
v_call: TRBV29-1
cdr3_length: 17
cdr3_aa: CSVGAPMVLPGANVLTF
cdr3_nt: TGCAGCGTAGGAGCGCCGATGGTACTACCTGGAGCCAACGTCCTGACTTTC

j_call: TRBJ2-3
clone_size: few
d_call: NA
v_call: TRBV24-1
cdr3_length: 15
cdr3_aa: CATSSMGQGLNTQYF
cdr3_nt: TGTGCCACCAGTTCAATGGGACAAGGATTGAATACGCAGTATTTT

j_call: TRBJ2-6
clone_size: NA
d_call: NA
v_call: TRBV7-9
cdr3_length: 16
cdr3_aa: CASSDPDSWGANVLTF
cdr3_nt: TGTGCCAGCAGCGATCCGGACAGTTGGGGGGCCAACGTCCTGACTTTC

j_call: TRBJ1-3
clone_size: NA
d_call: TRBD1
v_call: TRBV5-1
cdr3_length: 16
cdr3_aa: CASSLSGGAFGNTIYF
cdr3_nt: TGCGCCAGCAGCTTGTCAGGGGGCGCGTTTGGAAACACCATATATTTT

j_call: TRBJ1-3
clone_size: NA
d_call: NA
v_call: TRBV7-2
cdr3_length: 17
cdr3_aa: CASSLAAGGSSGNTIYF
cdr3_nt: TGTGCCAGCAGCTTAGCCGCGGGCGGTAGCTCTGGAAACACCATATATTTT

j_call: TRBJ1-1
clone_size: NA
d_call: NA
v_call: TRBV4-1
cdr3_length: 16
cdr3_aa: CASSPTSTGINTEAFF
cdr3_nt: TGCGCCAGCAGCCCCACGTCTACAGGGATTAACACTGAAGCTTTCTTT

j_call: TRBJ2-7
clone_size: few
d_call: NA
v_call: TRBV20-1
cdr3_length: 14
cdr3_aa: CSARLGGHRYEQYF
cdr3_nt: TGCAGTGCTAGATTAGGGGGACACCGCTACGAGCAGTACTTC

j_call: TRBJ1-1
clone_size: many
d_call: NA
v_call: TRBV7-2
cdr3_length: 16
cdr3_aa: CASSLEGSGAVTEAFF
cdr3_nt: TGTGCCAGCAGCTTAGAAGGGTCGGGGGCCGTCACTGAAGCTTTCTTT

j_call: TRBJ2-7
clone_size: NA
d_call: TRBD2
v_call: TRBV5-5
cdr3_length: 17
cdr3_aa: CASSWRGTSGIPYEQYF
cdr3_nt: TGTGCCAGCAGCTGGCGAGGGACTAGCGGGATCCCCTACGAGCAGTACTTC

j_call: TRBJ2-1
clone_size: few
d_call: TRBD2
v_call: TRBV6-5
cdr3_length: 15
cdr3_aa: CASSYSSSGRNEQFF
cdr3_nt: TGTGCCAGCAGTTACTCTTCTAGCGGGAGGAATGAGCAGTTCTTC

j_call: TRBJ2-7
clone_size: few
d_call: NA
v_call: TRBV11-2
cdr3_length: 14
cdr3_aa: CASSPVQGGYEQYF
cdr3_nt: TGTGCCAGCAGCCCAGTACAGGGCGGCTACGAGCAGTACTTC

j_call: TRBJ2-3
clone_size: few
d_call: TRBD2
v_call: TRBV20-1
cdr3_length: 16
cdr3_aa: CSASPGLAGMTDTQYF
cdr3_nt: TGCAGTGCTAGCCCGGGACTAGCGGGAATGACAGATACGCAGTATTTT